The 16 T cell receptor beta chains in this list originate from one sample, sequenced in a study of T cell changes during pregnancy in multiple sclerosis. Sequencing was performed with immunoSEQ multiplex PCR; in TCRdb, only in-frame clones are kept and a portion is missing. Among roughly 51,000 clones, around 94% were seen once, and the ten largest hold around 5%. Sequenced material: CD8+ T cells from peripheral blood mononuclear cells, taken before pregnancy. The receptor source for this set is a female donor with multiple sclerosis, enrolled in a pregnancy study.

The sample holds one count of this clone. V and J are TRBV7-9 and TRBJ2-2, with TRBD1 identical over 8 bases. V shed 9 bases and J 5 bases; nucleotides not matched to a gene: 2. The CDR3 runs to 12 residues. CDR1 SEHNR and CDR2 FQNEAQ come from the germline V gene (reference sequence). CDR3 coding DNA: TGTGCCAGGGACAGGGATACCGGGGAGCTGTTTTTT. Protein: CARDRDTGELFF. The full variable domain, its missing parts supplied by reference TRBV7-9 and TRBJ2-2, is DTGVSQNPRHKITKRGQNVTFRCDPISEHNRLYWYRQTLGQGPEFLTYFQNEAQLEKSRLLSDRFSAERPKGSFSTLEIQRTEQGDSAMYLCARDRDTGELFFGEGSRLTVL.

This chain joins TRBV4-1 and TRBJ2-1, with TRBD2 as a possible D gene (6 bases). V was shortened by 7 bases and J by 2 bases, with 18 bases between the two germline ends. The CDR3 runs to 16 residues. Germline V gene data show CDR1 as MGHRA and CDR2 as YSYEKL. Here the CDR3 DNA reads TGCGCCAGCACGGAGGGACTCGGAGGAGCCTACAATGAGCAGTTCTTC. Its protein product is CASTEGLGGAYNEQFF.

The chain is built from TRBV5-4 and TRBJ2-2; 8 bases match TRBD1. After removal of 0 bases from V and 4 bases from J, the junction contained 2 bases not matched to a gene. The CDR3 runs 15 residues. From germline, CDR1 is SGHNT and CDR2 YYREEE (reference sequence). In nucleotides, the CDR3 is TGTGCCAGCAGCTTGGCAGGGGGCAGCACCGGGGAGCTGTTTTTT. It is translated as CASSLAGGSTGELFF.

This clone was seen only once. This chain joins TRBV5-4 and TRBJ2-5; 8 bases line up with TRBD1. The V and J ends lost 0 bases and 6 bases, in that order; junction bases with no gene match: 7. Looked up from germline, CDR1 is SGHNT and CDR2 is YYREEE (reference sequence). The CDR3 runs to 15 residues. Here the CDR3 reads CASSLEGQGAQTQYF. In nucleotides, the CDR3 is TGTGCCAGCAGCTTGGAAGGCCAGGGGGCTCAGACCCAGTACTTC.

J is TRBJ2-7 and V is TRBV19, with a tentative D call TRBD2 (5 bases). Trimming pared 1 base from V and 4 bases from J, leaving 11 bases between. CDR1 and CDR2 (germline): LNHDA, SQIVND (reference sequence). There are 14 residues in the CDR3. CDR3 in amino acids: CASSIAGVGYEQYF. The CDR3 region has the DNA TGTGCCAGTAGTATAGCCGGGGTCGGGTACGAGCAGTACTTC.

The chain's CDR3 is CASSYAASGTYEQYF. The CDR3 nucleotides read TGTGCCAGCAGTTACGCGGCTAGCGGTACATACGAGCAGTACTTC. This sequence joins TRBV6-5 and TRBJ2-7; the match to TRBD2 covers 7 bases. J lost 4 bases, V lost 2 bases, and 8 bases had no gene match. CDR1 is MNHEY and CDR2 is SVGAGI in the germline V gene. This CDR3 region has 15 residues.

The gene calls are TRBV7-3 and TRBJ2-3, with a tentative D call TRBD2 (5 bases). CDR1 and CDR2 (germline): SGHTA, FQGTGA. This CDR3 has 16 amino acids. Trimming took 1 base from V and 2 from J, leaving 13 bases between them. The CDR3 coding sequence is TGTGCCAGCAGCTTAAGTCCCGCGGGTGCCACAGATACGCAGTATTTT. Translated: CASSLSPAGATDTQYF.

The J gene is TRBJ2-7, the V gene TRBV5-1; 10 bases are a match to TRBD2. This CDR3 is built from 15 residues. Per germline, CDR1 SGHRS and CDR2 YFSETQ. J was trimmed by 3 bases and V by 5 bases; bases with no gene match: 8. As DNA, the CDR3 is TGCGCCAGCAGGCTGGGGACTAGCGCCATCTACGAGCAGTACTTC. Translation gives CASRLGTSAIYEQYF. The full variable domain, its missing parts supplied by reference TRBV5-1 and TRBJ2-7, is KAGVTQTPRYLIKTRGQQVTLSCSPISGHRSVSWYQQTPGQGLQFLFEYFSETQRNKGNFPGRFSGRQFSNSRSEMNVSTLELGDSALYLCASRLGTSAIYEQYFGPGTRLTVT.

In DNA form, the CDR3 reads TGTGCCAGCAGCCAGAACTATCCTAGCTCCTACGAGCAGTACTTC. Encoded protein: CASSQNYPSSYEQYF. The rearrangement joins TRBV4-2 to TRBJ2-7; no clear D gene. The V end was cut by 3 bases, the J end by 0 bases, with 12 bases between. The CDR3 extends over 15 amino acids. Per germline, CDR1 LGHNA and CDR2 YNFKEQ.

This clone has just one count. The chain recombines TRBV30 with TRBJ2-2; 7 nucleotides match TRBD2. The CDR3 consists of 14 residues. Germline V gives CDR1 GTSNPN, CDR2 SVGIG (reference sequence). With V trimmed by 2 bases and J by 5 bases, 5 bases remained unmatched. CDR3 amino acids: CAWSRASGTGELFF. CDR3 sequence (DNA): TGTGCCTGGAGTAGGGCTAGCGGTACCGGGGAGCTGTTTTTT.

V usage is TRBV28 and J usage is TRBJ2-7; 9 bases map to TRBD1. Germline V gives CDR1 MDHEN, CDR2 SYDVKM. V lost 4 bases, J lost 5 bases, and 15 bases stayed unmatched. The CDR3 is 17 amino acids. In DNA form, the CDR3 reads TGTGCCAGCAGTTCGGGAATCCGGGACAGGGTCGCCGACGAGCAGTACTTC. This translates into CASSSGIRDRVADEQYF.

The table lists this clone with a count of one. This rearrangement joins TRBV5-1 to TRBJ2-3; TRBD2 agrees at 9 bases. The trim removed 1 base at V and 5 bases at J, leaving 8 bases unmatched. This CDR3 comprises 16 residues. From germline, CDR1 is SGHRS and CDR2 YFSETQ. This CDR3 is CASSLSSGRWKDTQYF. The CDR3 DNA sequence: TGCGCCAGCAGCTTGAGTAGCGGGAGATGGAAAGATACGCAGTATTTT.

The chain links TRBV21-1 to TRBJ2-2; the table's D call, TRBD2, has no DNA check behind it. TRBV21-1 is tagged as a pseudogene. The CDR3 has 13 amino acids. Here the CDR3 reads CASSKSDTGELFF. The CDR3 DNA follows: TGTGCCAGCAGCAAAAGCGACACCGGGGAGCTGTTTTTT.

This rearrangement joins TRBV10-3 to TRBJ2-7, with TRBD1 matching 9 bases. In germline, CDR1 is ENHRY, CDR2 SYGVKD. CDR3 size: 16 residues. V shed 0 bases and J 0 bases; nucleotides not matched to a gene: 3. CDR3 loop: CAISESGTGSSYEQYF. The CDR3 DNA is TGTGCCATCAGTGAGTCGGGGACAGGGTCCTCCTACGAGCAGTACTTC.

CDR3 region: CATTRVHGYTF. For the CDR3, the DNA is TGTGCCACCACGAGGGTTCATGGCTACACCTTC. V is TRBV28 and J is TRBJ1-2; D ambiguous. Trimming pared 10 bases from V and 6 bases from J, leaving 12 bases between. Looked up from germline, CDR1 is MDHEN and CDR2 is SYDVKM. This CDR3 contains 11 residues.

The chain carries TRBV5-6 and TRBJ2-1; 11 bases align to TRBD2. Unmatched junction bases numbered 1, after V lost 3 bases and J lost 5 bases. The CDR3 totals 14 residues. Germline V gene lookup returns CDR1 SGHDT and CDR2 YYEEEE. The CDR3 DNA sequence: TGTGCCAGCAGCTCGGGACTAGCGGACAATGAGCAGTTCTTC. Amino acids: CASSSGLADNEQFF.